This T cell receptor beta chain was identified during a study of T cell responses to AZD1222 COVID-19 vaccine. As concerns this clone: Its specificity is unknown.

This CDR3 region has 16 residues. Germline V gives CDR1 ENHRY, CDR2 SYGVKD. V was pared by 0 bases and J by 6 bases, with 18 bases between. The assay was immunoSEQ multiplex PCR, and TCRdb's table has in-frame clones only and misses some. The data show over 110,000 clones, 85% to 95% seen once. Study results and limitations: Among those given AZD1222, only five or six were seropositive at baseline. Females made up more of the donors, who were largely white British, and clonal diversity may have come out too low. Without day 14 samples, only post-peak T cell repertoires were studied. Spike-specific TCR breadth and depth rose after two AZD1222 doses.

The sequence was collected from an adult who had recovered from COVID-19. The V call is TRBV10-3, the J call TRBJ2-7, with D possibly matching TRBD1 (6 bases). This specimen was peripheral blood, taken after recovery from COVID-19. The CDR3 sequence is CAISESMGTPAGEQYF. The CDR3 DNA follows: TGTGCCATCAGTGAGTCAATGGGGACACCGGCGGGCGAGCAGTACTTC.